This T cell receptor beta chain was captured in a study of blood T cell repertoires in COVID-19. About the research overall: Material from acute and convalescent COVID-19 was sourced from the United States, Italy and Spain.

Original processing methods: It was from reference gene primer amplification that nucleated cell counts were estimated. Using immunoSEQ multiplex PCR, the repertoire was profiled, and TCRdb retains in-frame clones only, with some absent. V and J calls and clone size are given by that table; D and trimming were obtained from the DNA. This repertoire shows about 180,000 clones, about three quarters found once; its top ten account for about 11%. While infection was still active, Seattle patients were enrolled and then followed longitudinally. Trimming at V came to 5 bases and at J to 6 bases, leaving 11 bases not matched to a gene. CDR3 length: 15 amino acids. CDR1 is SGHVS, CDR2 FQNEAQ, per germline.

The TCR sequence derives from a woman of 80 years or more with COVID-19, enrolled during active disease. Sequences were obtained from peripheral blood. J is TRBJ2-7 and V is TRBV7-8, with 9 bases lining up with TRBD1. CDR3 region: CASSPRGTGFGEQYF. The CDR3 bases are TGTGCCAGCAGCCCAAGGGGGACAGGGTTCGGCGAGCAGTACTTC.